The 8 T cell receptor beta chains presented below share a single source sample, sequenced in a study of T-cell reconstitution after alpha-beta-depleted transplantation in children. Using unique molecular identifiers, the investigators prepared the TCRbeta library. TCRdb called the PCR reads again in MiXCR, with one record for every CDR3 protein. The table lists over 150,000 distinct CDR3 sequences, roughly 10% of them singletons. The source was PBMCs, collected before TCRalphabeta/CD19-depleted stem cell transplant. Source of these receptors: a boy aged 2 to 10 with acute myeloid leukemia, due to receive a stem cell transplant.

The CDR3 nucleotides are TGCGCCAGCAGCGATCAGGGCTACGAGCAGTACGTC. Its protein product is CASSDQGYEQYV. The chain couples TRBV25-1 to TRBJ2-7; possible D gene TRBD1, 5 bases. In germline, CDR1 is MGHDK, CDR2 SYGVNS. This CDR3 is built from 12 residues.

This clonotype was counted at least ten times. The J gene is TRBJ1-5, the V gene TRBV10-3, with TRBD1 matching over 7 bases. The CDR3 has 14 residues. Losses at the gene ends were 0 bases for V and 15 bases for J; bases not matched to a gene: 11. The germline V gene has CDR1 ENHRY and CDR2 SYGVKD. CDR3 protein: CAISESRDRPPGHF. The DNA for the CDR3 is TGTGCCATCAGTGAGTCCCGGGACAGACCCCCGGGGCATTTT.

In the case of this clonotype: A much larger clone is a single base away; this may be a read error. The chain uses TRBV5-1 and TRBJ2-7; unclear D gene. Trimming cost V 5 bases and J 3 bases, with 12 bases left between them. The CDR3 consists of 13 residues. Germline CDR1 SGHRS, CDR2 YFSETQ. The CDR3 reads CASSLSVIYEQYF. DNA of the CDR3: TGCGCCAGCAGTTTGAGCGTCATCTACGAGCAGTACTTC.

This chain joins TRBV18 and TRBJ2-7, with D uncertain. The length of the CDR3 is 14 residues. Germline V gives CDR1 KGHSH, CDR2 LQKENI. V dropped 2 bases and J dropped 3 bases, with 11 bases sitting between them. CDR3 in amino acids: CASSPDQELYEQYF. The CDR3 bases are TGTGCCAGCTCACCAGACCAGGAACTCTACGAGCAGTACTTC.

The chain combines TRBV6-2 or TRBV6-3 with TRBJ2-3; D possibly corresponds to TRBD2 (6 bases). Trimming stripped 7 bases from V and 8 bases from J, with 10 bases between. The V gene's germline CDR1 is MNHEY and CDR2 SVGEGT. This CDR3 region has 11 residues. The DNA of the CDR3 is TGTGCCAGCAACCACGGGAGTACGCAGTATTTT. This codes for CASNHGSTQYF.

There are a few counts of this clonotype. This may arise from a read error, as a much more abundant clone is one base away. The chain combines TRBV20-1 with TRBJ2-4, with 14 bases matching TRBD2. The CDR3 totals 17 residues. CDR1 is DFQATT and CDR2 is SNEGSKA in the germline V gene (reference sequence). For the CDR3, the DNA is TGCTGTGCTGAAGGACTAGCGGGAGGAATAGCCAAAAACATTCAGTACTTC. It translates to CCAEGLAGGIAKNIQYF.

This clonotype was detected ten times or more. The genes are TRBV28 and TRBJ2-1, with 11 positions matching TRBD1. The V gene's germline CDR1 is MDHEN and CDR2 SYDVKM. With 6 bases clipped from V and 8 bases from J, the junction kept 6 bases outside the gene matches. The CDR3 consists of 14 residues. The CDR3 DNA sequence: TGTGCCAGCAGCCAGGACAGGGGGCGGGATGAGCAGTTCTTC. This codes for CASSQDRGRDEQFF.

The sample holds many counts of this clonotype. The V gene is TRBV5-1, the J gene TRBJ2-1, with 10 nucleotides matching TRBD2. The CDR3 covers 14 residues. From germline, CDR1 is SGHRS and CDR2 YFSETQ. The V segment lost 1 base and the J segment 7 bases; nucleotides outside the gene matches: 2. In DNA, the CDR3 is TGCGCCAGCAGCTTGCCTAGCGGGAGTAATGAGCAGTTCTTC. This translates into CASSLPSGSNEQFF.